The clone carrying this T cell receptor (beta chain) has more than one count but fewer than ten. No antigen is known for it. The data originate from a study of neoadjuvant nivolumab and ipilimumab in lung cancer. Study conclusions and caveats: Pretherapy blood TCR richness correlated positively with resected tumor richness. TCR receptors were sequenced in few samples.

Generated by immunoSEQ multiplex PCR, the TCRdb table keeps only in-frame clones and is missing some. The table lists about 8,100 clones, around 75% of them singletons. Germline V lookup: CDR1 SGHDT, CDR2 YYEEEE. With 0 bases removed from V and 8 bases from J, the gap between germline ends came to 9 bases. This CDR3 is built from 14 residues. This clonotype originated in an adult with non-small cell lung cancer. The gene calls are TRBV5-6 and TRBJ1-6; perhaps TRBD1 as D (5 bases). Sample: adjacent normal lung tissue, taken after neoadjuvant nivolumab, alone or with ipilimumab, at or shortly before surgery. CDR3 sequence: CASSLVSGDSPLHF. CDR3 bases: TGTGCCAGCAGCTTGGTCTCGGGGGATTCACCCCTCCACTTT.